These T cell receptor beta chains were read from a single sample in a study of shared clonotypes between healthy human individuals. The method was immunoSEQ multiplex PCR; TCRdb's version includes in-frame clones alone and lacks a portion of them. The table records about 2.4 million clones, over 85% of them present only once. The sample taken for sequencing was naive CD4+ T cells from PBMCs. Receptor source: a man younger than 35 in good health. Some clones in this sample may be carry-over from other donors' samples. Each CDR3 is given with its conserved first and last residue. A D gene is named only where the DNA matches it firmly. Only some rows state a clone size, as once, few, many or a class for expanded clones.

V,J,size,D,CDR3,DNA
TRBV5-1,TRBJ2-5,-,TRBD2,CASSLLAGDGETQYF,TGCGCCAGCAGCTTGTTAGCGGGAGACGGGGAGACCCAGTACTTC
TRBV6-6,TRBJ2-7,-,-,CASSQNTNYEQYF,TGTGCCAGCAGTCAAAATACGAACTACGAGCAATACTTC
TRBV7-4,TRBJ2-7,-,TRBD2,CASSLSGSATLGSYEQYF,TGTGCCAGCAGCTTGAGCGGGAGTGCCACCCTTGGCTCCTACGAGCAGTACTTC
TRBV5-6,TRBJ1-4,-,TRBD1,CASSRGQGAIEKLFF,TGTGCCAGCAGCCGCGGACAGGGAGCCATTGAAAAACTGTTTTTT
TRBV7-9,TRBJ2-7,-,-,CASSSTGEQYF,TGTGCCAGCAGCTCAACTGGCGAGCAGTACTTC
TRBV9,TRBJ2-5,-,-,CASSTDGWYQETQYF,TGTGCCAGCAGTACGGACGGATGGTACCAAGAGACCCAGTACTTC
TRBV6-4,TRBJ1-2,-,-,CASSDSFAGGYTF,TGTGCCAGCAGTGACTCTTTCGCCGGGGGCTACACCTTC
TRBV5-1,TRBJ2-7,-,TRBD1,CASSTATPGTGGSWWTYEQYF,TGCGCCAGCAGCACGGCAACCCCCGGGACAGGGGGCTCTTGGTGGACCTACGAGCAGTACTTC
TRBV28,TRBJ2-7,once,-,CASSPGNLRNYEQYF,TGTGCCAGCAGCCCTGGAAACCTCCGTAACTACGAGCAGTACTTC
TRBV15,TRBJ1-2,few,-,CATSKQGGYTF,TGTGCCACCAGCAAACAGGGTGGCTACACCTTC
TRBV6-6,TRBJ1-2,-,-,CASSYSQGRDGYTF,TGTGCCAGCAGTTACTCGCAGGGGAGGGATGGCTACACCTTC
TRBV6-1,TRBJ2-1,-,-,CASRGFRGSYNEQFF,TGTGCCAGCCGAGGGTTCAGGGGATCCTACAATGAGCAGTTCTTC
TRBV28,TRBJ2-2,-,TRBD2,CASSFGGSNTGELFF,TGTGCCAGCAGTTTCGGGGGGTCGAACACCGGGGAGCTGTTTTTT
TRBV5-6,TRBJ2-7,-,TRBD1,CASSRRGTVYEQYF,TGTGCCAGCAGCCGGCGAGGGACAGTCTACGAGCAGTACTTC
TRBV18,TRBJ1-1,-,TRBD1,CASSLATGFAEAFF,TGTGCCAGCTCACTCGCGACAGGGTTTGCTGAAGCTTTCTTT
TRBV6-5,TRBJ1-1,few,-,CASSFRDPTEAFF,TGTGCCAGCAGTTTCCGCGACCCCACTGAAGCTTTCTTT
TRBV5-1,TRBJ2-2,-,-,CASSLARGDTGELFF,TGCGCCAGCAGCTTGGCCAGGGGAGACACCGGGGAGCTGTTTTTT
TRBV21-1,TRBJ2-5,-,-,CARDRGFQETQYF,TGTGCCAGAGATAGGGGGTTCCAAGAGACCCAGTACTTC
TRBV7-3,TRBJ2-3,-,-,CASSHEGLTDTQYF,TGTGCCAGCAGCCACGAAGGGCTCACAGATACGCAGTATTTT
TRBV4-1,TRBJ2-7,-,-,CASSQGVSYEQYF,TGCGCCAGCAGCCAAGGGGTCTCCTACGAGCAGTACTTC
TRBV5-4,TRBJ1-2,-,TRBD1,CASRPQGLRGYTF,TGTGCCAGCAGACCACAGGGGCTCCGGGGCTACACCTTC
TRBV6-6,TRBJ2-7,-,-,CASSLVRDYEQYF,TGTGCCAGCAGCCTGGTTCGGGACTACGAGCAGTACTTC
TRBV7-3,TRBJ2-7,-,-,CASGLQGGYYEQYF,TGTGCCAGCGGCCTTCAGGGGGGGTATTACGAGCAGTACTTC
TRBV5-1,TRBJ2-2,-,-,CASSLAASGELFF,TGCGCCAGCAGCTTGGCGGCTTCGGGGGAGCTGTTTTTT
TRBV9,TRBJ2-2,-,-,CASSVDGGTNTGELFF,TGTGCCAGCAGCGTAGACGGCGGGACGAACACCGGGGAGCTGTTTTTT
TRBV4-2,TRBJ1-2,-,-,CASKRDTENLNYGYTF,TGTGCCAGCAAAAGGGACACCGAGAATCTTAACTATGGCTACACCTTC
TRBV7-9,TRBJ2-7,-,TRBD1,CASSLAGQRGGEQYF,TGTGCCAGCAGCTTAGCGGGACAGCGTGGGGGCGAGCAGTACTTC
TRBV10-3,TRBJ1-2,-,-,CAIKETASNYGYTF,TGTGCCATCAAAGAGACAGCTTCTAACTATGGCTACACCTTC
TRBV7-3,TRBJ2-5,-,-,CASSLGRALAGETQYF,TGTGCCAGCAGCTTGGGCAGGGCCCTGGCGGGAGAGACCCAGTACTTC
TRBV4-2,TRBJ2-5,-,-,CASSQQGGGVQETQYF,TGTGCCAGCAGCCAACAGGGTGGGGGAGTACAAGAGACCCAGTACTTC
TRBV18,TRBJ1-1,-,-,CASSKDLNTEAFF,TGTGCCAGCTCCAAGGACCTAAACACTGAAGCTTTCTTT
TRBV7-3,TRBJ2-1,-,-,CASSKTGTLYNEQFF,TGTGCCAGCAGCAAAACCGGGACACTGTACAATGAGCAGTTCTTC
TRBV25-1,TRBJ1-3,-,-,CASSGVGGNTIYF,TGTGCCAGCAGTGGTGTTGGGGGAAACACCATATATTTT
TRBV28,TRBJ1-5,-,-,CASSLGVTRSNQPQHF,TGTGCCAGCAGTTTAGGGGTCACTCGGAGCAATCAGCCCCAGCATTTT
TRBV28,TRBJ1-6,-,-,CASTPRRVDDRPLHF,TGTGCCAGCACTCCCCGGCGGGTGGATGATAGACCCCTCCACTTT
TRBV29-1,TRBJ1-1,-,-,CSVEGVGDTEAFF,TGCAGCGTTGAGGGGGTAGGGGACACTGAAGCTTTCTTT
TRBV29-1,TRBJ1-1,-,-,CSASGARQPGDTEAFF,TGCAGCGCCTCCGGGGCCAGACAACCGGGAGACACTGAAGCTTTCTTT
TRBV6-1,TRBJ2-7,-,-,CASTGREQYF,TGTGCCAGCACGGGTCGAGAGCAGTACTTC
TRBV6-1,TRBJ1-1,-,TRBD1,CASSERQGSTEAFF,TGTGCCAGCAGTGAGAGACAGGGTAGCACTGAAGCTTTCTTT
TRBV5-1,TRBJ2-1,-,-,CASSFGTIDNEQFF,TGCGCCAGCAGCTTTGGGACCATCGACAATGAGCAGTTCTTC
TRBV28,TRBJ1-1,-,TRBD1,CASIPLGQGALMAFF,TGTGCCAGCATCCCCTTGGGACAGGGGGCGCTTATGGCTTTCTTT
TRBV4-3,TRBJ2-2,-,-,CASSLDGNTGELFF,TGCGCCAGCAGCCTGGACGGCAACACCGGGGAGCTGTTTTTT
TRBV5-1,TRBJ1-3,-,TRBD1,CASSLDVTGQGGSGNTIYF,TGCGCCAGCAGCTTGGACGTCACGGGACAGGGGGGATCCGGAAACACCATATATTTT
TRBV5-1,TRBJ1-1,-,-,CASSSQGNTEAFF,TGCGCCAGCAGCTCCCAGGGTAACACTGAAGCTTTCTTT
TRBV4-3,TRBJ1-5,few,TRBD1,CASSKGTEKNQPQHF,TGCGCCAGCAGCAAAGGGACAGAGAAGAATCAGCCCCAGCATTTT
TRBV7-2,TRBJ2-2,-,TRBD2,CASSLVRGTITGELFF,TGTGCCAGCAGCTTAGTTCGAGGGACTATCACCGGGGAGCTGTTTTTT
TRBV23-1,TRBJ1-5,-,-,CASSLLGQPQHF,TGCGCCAGCAGTCTGCTTGGTCAGCCCCAGCATTTT
TRBV7-2,TRBJ2-7,once,TRBD1,CASSPTDRDTYEQYF,TGTGCCAGCAGCCCGACCGACAGGGACACCTACGAGCAGTACTTC
TRBV9,TRBJ2-3,-,-,CASSVTPRGDTQYF,TGTGCCAGCAGCGTAACCCCCCGAGGAGATACGCAGTATTTT
TRBV5-8,TRBJ2-1,-,-,CASSLELGGGRRYNEQFF,TGTGCCAGCAGCTTGGAGTTGGGGGGCGGCCGGAGGTACAATGAGCAGTTCTTC
TRBV6-6,TRBJ1-1,-,-,CASSDRVTNTEAFF,TGTGCCAGCAGTGACCGGGTGACGAACACTGAAGCTTTCTTT
TRBV2,TRBJ2-5,-,-,CASSDGRAQETQYF,TGTGCCAGCAGTGATGGACGGGCTCAAGAGACCCAGTACTTC
TRBV6-1,TRBJ2-7,-,TRBD2,CASTLAGGLFEQYF,TGTGCCAGCACATTAGCGGGAGGCTTGTTCGAGCAGTACTTC
TRBV7-2,TRBJ1-5,-,-,CASSPRTGQPQHF,TGTGCCAGCAGCCCCCGTACCGGACAGCCCCAGCATTTT
TRBV6-5,TRBJ1-5,-,-,CASSPRGSLSQHF,TGTGCCAGCAGTCCCCGGGGCAGCCTGTCCCAGCATTTT